This TCR beta chain was sequenced during a study of blood T cell repertoires in COVID-19. Study in general: The United States, Italy and Spain were the sources of the acute and convalescent COVID-19 samples.

Measured with immunoSEQ multiplex PCR; TCRdb has only the in-frame clones, and not every one. The top ten hold approximately 10% of the sample, which has approximately 260,000 clones, roughly 80% seen once. What was sequenced was peripheral blood. The sequence was collected from a woman at least 80 years old with acute or convalescent COVID-19.

The CDR3 DNA follows: TGTGCCTGGAGTGTGGGGACTAGGGGGGTCGATGAGCAGTTCTTC. Translated: CAWSVGTRGVDEQFF. The chain uses TRBV30 and TRBJ2-1; 8 bases match TRBD2. The junction had 9 bases not matched to a gene; V was cut back by 0 bases and J by 8 bases. The CDR3 is 15 residues long. Germline V CDR1 and CDR2: GTSNPN, SVGIG (reference sequence).